The next 30 T cell receptor beta chains were all read from a single sample in a study of cytomegalovirus exposure and HLA in healthy donors. The PCR had 60 Vbeta and 13 Jbeta primers. TCRdb's table, derived via immunoSEQ multiplex PCR, lists solely in-frame clones and lacks some. The table records roughly 190,000 clones, approximately 80% of them present only once. The sequenced material came from PBMCs. These receptors originate from a woman between 40 and 55 years old in good health and CMV-seronegative.

The V gene is TRBV4-1, the J gene TRBJ2-1, with 8 positions matching TRBD2. There are 14 residues in the CDR3. The junction had 3 bases not matched to a gene; V was cut back by 2 bases and J by 6 bases. CDR1 and CDR2 (germline): MGHRA, YSYEKL. The CDR3 spells CASSQPRGGNEQFF. As DNA, the CDR3 is TGCGCCAGCAGCCAACCCCGGGGGGGCAATGAGCAGTTCTTC.

The V call is TRBV7-2, the J call TRBJ1-5; tentatively, D is TRBD1 (6 bases). Per germline, CDR1 SGHTA and CDR2 FQGNSA. CDR3 size: 15 residues. The V end was cut by 5 bases, the J end by 3 bases, with 14 bases between. CDR3 bases: TGTGCCAGCAGCCTTCCCGGGGGGCCCAATCAGCCCCAGCATTTT. This codes for CASSLPGGPNQPQHF. The full variable domain, completed using reference TRBV7-2 and TRBJ1-5, is GAGVSQSPSNKVTEKGKDVELRCDPISGHTALYWYRQSLGQGLEFLIYFQGNSAPDKSGLPSDRFSAERTGGSVSTLTIQRTQQEDSAVYLCASSLPGGPNQPQHFGDGTRLSIL.

V usage is TRBV5-1 and J usage is TRBJ2-5; TRBD2 matches at 13 bases. The J call may not be correct, given that the DNA end is closer to TRBJ2-7. The length of the CDR3 is 14 residues. Per germline, CDR1 SGHRS and CDR2 YFSETQ. In DNA, the CDR3 is TGCGCCAGCAGCCGGACTAGCGGGAGCTACGAGCAGTACTTC. As protein: CASSRTSGSYEQYF.

This clone was seen only a few times. CDR3 nucleotide sequence: TGTGCCAGCAGGGAGTGGGCCTACAATGAGCAGTTCTTC. It is translated as CASREWAYNEQFF. J is TRBJ2-1 and V is TRBV2; D is unclear. Germline CDR1 and CDR2: SNHLY and FYNNEI. V shed 6 bases and J shed 2 bases, with 8 bases lying between them. There are 13 residues in the CDR3.

This chain joins TRBV7-2 and TRBJ2-2; no clear D gene. CDR3 size: 12 residues. Looked up from germline, CDR1 is SGHTA and CDR2 is FQGNSA. The V gene lost 2 bases and the J gene lost 5 bases, with 3 bases spanning the gap. CDR3 amino acids: CASSLRTGELFF. As DNA, the CDR3 is TGTGCCAGCAGCTTACGGACCGGGGAGCTGTTTTTT.

The chain has TRBV5-5 and TRBJ2-7; 7 nucleotides match TRBD1. CDR1 is SGHKS and CDR2 is YYEKEE in the germline V gene (reference sequence). V was pared by 0 bases and J by 3 bases, with 3 bases of the junction left unmatched. This CDR3 spans 14 amino acids. CDR3 amino acids: CASSLGAGGYEQYV. In nucleotides, the CDR3 is TGTGCCAGCAGCTTGGGGGCAGGGGGCTACGAGCAGTACGTC.

The chain carries TRBV11-2 and TRBJ2-2; 8 bases match TRBD2. Germline V lookup: CDR1 SGHAT, CDR2 FQNNGV. V gave up 0 bases and J gave up 6 bases; unmatched junction bases: 3. This CDR3 has 15 amino acids. The CDR3 is CASSLDSGVPGELFF. For the CDR3, the DNA is TGTGCCAGCAGCTTAGATAGCGGGGTCCCCGGGGAGCTGTTTTTT.

This chain uses TRBV7-9 with TRBJ2-1, with TRBD2 matching 14 bases. Trimming cost V 4 bases and J 9 bases; bases outside gene matches: 14. CDR3 length: 18 amino acids. Germline lookup yields CDR1 SEHNR and CDR2 FQNEAQ (reference sequence). This CDR3 reads CASSSNRGLAGDRAEQFF. The CDR3 DNA follows: TGTGCCAGCAGCTCTAATCGGGGACTAGCGGGAGACCGCGCTGAGCAGTTCTTC.

A single count supports this clone. This chain joins TRBV7-2 and TRBJ2-7; D might be TRBD1 (5 bases). The CDR3 runs to 15 residues. CDR1 and CDR2 from the germline V gene are SGHTA and FQGNSA. The V end was cut by 6 bases, the J end by 6 bases, with 21 bases between. DNA for the CDR3: TGTGCCAGCAGTCAACCGGCACAGGTGGGATCCGAGCAGTACTTC. It translates to CASSQPAQVGSEQYF.

The genes are TRBV5-1 and TRBJ1-3; the D gene is possibly TRBD1 (6 bases). V lost 4 bases and J lost 0, with 14 bases in between. The CDR3 is 16 amino acids. CDR1 is SGHRS, CDR2 YFSETQ, per germline. The CDR3 DNA reads TGCGCCAGCAGCGTACAGGACAGTTCCTCTGGAAACACCATATATTTT. Protein product: CASSVQDSSSGNTIYF.

As for this clone: Additional DNA sequences in this sample encode the identical CDR3. V and J are TRBV7-2 and TRBJ1-2, with 7 positions matching TRBD1. Per germline, CDR1 SGHTA and CDR2 FQGNSA. The V segment lost 1 base and the J segment 7 bases; nucleotides outside the gene matches: 12. CDR3 length equals 16 residues. Here the CDR3 reads CASSLEATGSLGGYTF. CDR3 sequence (DNA): TGTGCCAGCAGCTTAGAGGCGACAGGGTCTCTTGGTGGCTACACCTTC.

The chain links TRBV5-1 to TRBJ2-7; D perhaps matches TRBD2 (7 bases). Trimming pared 0 bases from V and 3 bases from J, leaving 13 bases between. This CDR3 spans 15 amino acids. Germline V lookup: CDR1 SGHRS, CDR2 YFSETQ. CDR3 bases: TGCGCCAGCAGCTTGGTATCGGGGGGCCTCTACGAGCAGTACTTC. Its translation is CASSLVSGGLYEQYF.

The V call is TRBV19, the J call TRBJ2-2; D may be TRBD2 (5 bases). Germline V gene sequence: CDR1 LNHDA, CDR2 SQIVND (reference sequence). V was cut by 5 bases and J by 6 bases, with 13 bases left in between. The CDR3 has 14 amino acids. The CDR3 reads CASSVGIGSGELFF. DNA of the CDR3: TGTGCCAGTAGTGTCGGGATCGGTTCCGGGGAGCTGTTTTTT.

This chain joins TRBV7-3 and TRBJ1-1; D remains unclear. V was trimmed by 2 bases and J by 1 base, leaving 11 bases between them. The germline V gene encodes CDR1 SGHTA and CDR2 FQGTGA. This CDR3 contains 15 residues. The CDR3 DNA reads TGTGCCAGCAGCTTACTAACAGTGCAGAACACTGAAGCTTTCTTT. As protein: CASSLLTVQNTEAFF. Full variable domain (rest looked up from reference TRBV7-3 and TRBJ1-1): GAGVSQTPSNKVTEKGKYVELRCDPISGHTALYWYRQSLGQGPEFLIYFQGTGAADDSGLPNDRFFAVRPEGSVSTLKIQRTERGDSAVYLCASSLLTVQNTEAFFGQGTRLTVV.

V gene TRBV5-1 combines with J gene TRBJ1-1, with a possible D match to TRBD1 (6 bases). Trimming pared 4 bases from V and 1 base from J, leaving 14 bases between. CDR1 is SGHRS and CDR2 is YFSETQ in the germline V gene. The CDR3 sequence is 15 residues long. CDR3 in amino acids: CASSPRTERNTEAFF. CDR3 bases: TGCGCCAGCAGCCCCCGGACAGAGCGGAACACTGAAGCTTTCTTT.

The chain recombines TRBV11-2 with TRBJ1-1; perhaps TRBD1 as D (5 bases). The germline gives CDR1 SGHAT, CDR2 FQNNGV. This CDR3 is built from 16 residues. The V end was cut by 2 bases, the J end by 5 bases, with 18 bases between. Here the CDR3 DNA reads TGTGCCAGCAGCTTAAGGGGTGGGACTCTAAGGACTGAAGCTTTCTTT. Its translation: CASSLRGGTLRTEAFF.

This chain joins TRBV7-3 and TRBJ2-7; 13 nucleotides match TRBD2. Trimming took 4 bases from V and 5 from J; bases not matched to a gene: 5. CDR1 SGHTA and CDR2 FQGTGA come from the germline V gene. This CDR3 comprises 15 residues. This CDR3 is CASSSGLAGSDEQYF. The CDR3 DNA is TGTGCCAGCAGCTCGGGACTAGCGGGATCCGACGAGCAGTACTTC.

The chain links TRBV7-9 to TRBJ1-1; 8 nucleotides line up with TRBD1. Germline CDR1 reads SEHNR; CDR2 reads FQNEAQ (reference sequence). This CDR3 region has 13 residues. The CDR3 DNA follows: TGTGCAGGACAGGGTGGCGAGAACACTGAAGCTTTCTTT. This encodes CAGQGGENTEAFF.

The chain carries TRBV5-1 and TRBJ2-5; no clear D gene. Germline values: CDR1 SGHRS, CDR2 YFSETQ. Trimming left V 0 bases short and J 1 base short, with 13 bases between. The CDR3 contains 16 residues. This CDR3 is CASSLGDLHLQETQYF. CDR3 bases: TGCGCCAGCAGCTTGGGTGACTTGCATCTCCAAGAGACCCAGTACTTC. The full variable domain, its missing parts supplied by reference TRBV5-1 and TRBJ2-5, is KAGVTQTPRYLIKTRGQQVTLSCSPISGHRSVSWYQQTPGQGLQFLFEYFSETQRNKGNFPGRFSGRQFSNSRSEMNVSTLELGDSALYLCASSLGDLHLQETQYFGPGTRLLVL.

This clone was observed once. The chain couples TRBV6-5 to TRBJ2-3, with D possibly TRBD1 on 5 matching bases. CDR1 is MNHEY, CDR2 SVGAGI, per germline. The germline V and J ends were trimmed by 8 bases and 2 bases, with 17 bases remaining between them. There are 15 residues in the CDR3. CDR3 region: CASRPQRGITDTQYF. CDR3 DNA sequence: TGTGCCAGCCGGCCCCAAAGGGGCATCACAGATACGCAGTATTTT.

The V and J genes are TRBV7-9 and TRBJ1-1; 10 bases line up with TRBD1. The CDR3 contains 17 residues. Trimming at V came to 1 base and at J to 6 bases, leaving 11 bases not matched to a gene. Per germline, CDR1 SEHNR and CDR2 FQNEAQ (reference sequence). The CDR3 loop reads CASSLGGTGEIRPEAFF. The DNA of the CDR3 is TGTGCCAGCAGCTTAGGGGGGACAGGGGAAATAAGGCCTGAAGCTTTCTTT.

The V and J genes are TRBV6-1 and TRBJ1-2; TRBD1 might be the D (6 bases). V gave up 2 bases and J gave up 4 bases, with 20 bases separating them. CDR1 MNHNS and CDR2 SASEGT come from the germline V gene. The CDR3 is made up of 17 amino acids. In DNA form, the CDR3 reads TGTGCCAGCAGTGAACTTTCGCGACAGGAGTATCCCTATGGCTACACCTTC. Translating gives CASSELSRQEYPYGYTF.

This sequence joins TRBV9 and TRBJ2-7, with D possibly matching TRBD1 (6 bases). Germline V gene lookup returns CDR1 SGDLS and CDR2 YYNGEE. V was cut by 0 bases and J by 1 base, with 14 bases left in between. The CDR3 sequence is 16 residues long. The CDR3 is CASSVGEGGFSYEQYF. CDR3 sequence (DNA): TGTGCCAGCAGCGTAGGGGAAGGGGGATTTTCCTACGAGCAGTACTTC.

This clone occurred once. Here the CDR3 reads CASRGADTQYF. The CDR3 region has the DNA TGCGCCAGCCGCGGGGCAGATACGCAGTATTTT. V is TRBV4-1 and J is TRBJ2-3, with a tentative D call TRBD2 (6 bases). CDR3 length: 11 amino acids. CDR1 MGHRA and CDR2 YSYEKL come from the germline V gene. V gave up 8 bases and J gave up 4 bases, with 7 bases separating them.

The genes are TRBV6-1 and TRBJ2-5, with 8 nucleotides matching TRBD1. In germline, CDR1 is MNHNS, CDR2 SASEGT. Unmatched junction bases numbered 7, after V lost 6 bases and J lost 7 bases. The CDR3 has 13 residues. CDR3 protein: CASRDREPPTQYF. The CDR3 DNA is TGTGCCAGCAGGGACAGGGAACCTCCGACCCAGTACTTC.

The chain combines TRBV7-2 with TRBJ1-5; possible D gene TRBD1, 5 bases. The CDR3 has 16 residues. V was shortened by 1 base and J by 0 bases, with 10 bases between the two germline ends. CDR1 and CDR2 (germline): SGHTA, FQGNSA. This CDR3 is CASSLGGGNSNQPQHF. As DNA, the CDR3 is TGTGCCAGCAGCTTAGGGGGCGGAAATAGCAATCAGCCCCAGCATTTT.

The V and J genes are TRBV7-6 and TRBJ2-7; TRBD2 matches 7 bases. The junction had 4 bases not matched to a gene; V was cut back by 2 bases and J by 6 bases. The CDR3 runs to 13 residues. Germline V gene data show CDR1 as SGHVS and CDR2 as FNYEAQ. The DNA of the CDR3 is TGTGCCAGCAGCTTACGGCGGGGGATCGAGCAGTACTTC. It yields the protein CASSLRRGIEQYF.

This clone was recorded only once. CDR3 sequence (DNA): TGTGCCAGCAGGTATCGAGACAGGGCTACTGAAGCTTTCTTT. Protein sequence: CASRYRDRATEAFF. The V call is TRBV6-5, the J call TRBJ1-1, with 7 bases matching TRBD1. V gave up 6 bases and J gave up 5 bases; unmatched junction bases: 9. The CDR3 is 14 residues long. Germline V gene lookup returns CDR1 MNHEY and CDR2 SVGAGI.

The V gene is TRBV14, the J gene TRBJ2-1; 13 nucleotides line up with TRBD2. V shed 0 bases, J shed 9 bases, and the junction held 14 bases outside the gene matches. The CDR3 contains 19 residues. Per the germline V gene, CDR1 is SGHDN and CDR2 is FVKESK. CDR3 sequence (DNA): TGTGCCAGCAGCCAAGAAGGGACTAGCGGGAATAGCATCCCCACTGAGCAGTTCTTC. Protein sequence: CASSQEGTSGNSIPTEQFF.

This chain connects TRBV5-4 to TRBJ1-2; 7 bases are shared with TRBD1. From germline, CDR1 is SGHNT and CDR2 YYREEE (reference sequence). Trimming removed 1 base from V and 4 bases from J; junction bases left unmatched: 4. The CDR3 covers 14 residues. The DNA for the CDR3 is TGTGCCAGCAGCTTGTTGACAGGGCTCTATGGCTACACCTTC. Translating it yields CASSLLTGLYGYTF.